This T cell receptor (beta chain) was obtained from a study of T cell responses to AZD1222 COVID-19 vaccine. This CDR3 comprises 16 residues. Trimming stripped 0 bases from V and 0 bases from J, with 12 bases between. The germline CDR1 and CDR2 sequences are GTSNPN and SVGIG (reference sequence). Turning to this clone: Its matching antigen is unknown.

Generated by immunoSEQ multiplex PCR, the TCRdb table keeps only in-frame clones and is missing some. In the table there are about 200,000 clones, approximately 93% of which are singletons. Whole-study results and caveats: Two AZD1222 doses significantly raised spike-specific TCR breadth and depth over controls. Regions left unmutated in variants are reportedly the target of nearly half of spike-specific TCRs. White British people made up most donors, females outnumbered males, and clonal diversity was possibly underestimated.

The chain recombines TRBV30 with TRBJ1-3; D unclear. This specimen was peripheral blood, taken 28 days after the second AZD1222 dose. The clonotype originates from an adult who received the AZD1222 COVID-19 vaccine. CDR3 bases: TGTGCCTGGAGTGTATCGGGGTCGATCTCTGGAAACACCATATATTTT. This encodes CAWSVSGSISGNTIYF.